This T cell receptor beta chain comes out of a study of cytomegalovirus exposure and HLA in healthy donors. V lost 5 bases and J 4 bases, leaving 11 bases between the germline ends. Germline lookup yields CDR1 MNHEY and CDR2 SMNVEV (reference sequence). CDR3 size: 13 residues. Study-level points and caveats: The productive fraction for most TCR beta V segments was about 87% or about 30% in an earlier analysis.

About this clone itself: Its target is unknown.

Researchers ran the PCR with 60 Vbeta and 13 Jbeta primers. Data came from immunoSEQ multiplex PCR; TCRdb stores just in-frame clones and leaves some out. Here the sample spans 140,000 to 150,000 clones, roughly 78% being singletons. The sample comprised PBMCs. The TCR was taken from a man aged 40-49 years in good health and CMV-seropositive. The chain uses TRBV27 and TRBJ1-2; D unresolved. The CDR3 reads CASSPTESYGYTF. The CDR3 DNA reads TGTGCCAGCAGTCCAACAGAGAGCTATGGCTACACCTTC.